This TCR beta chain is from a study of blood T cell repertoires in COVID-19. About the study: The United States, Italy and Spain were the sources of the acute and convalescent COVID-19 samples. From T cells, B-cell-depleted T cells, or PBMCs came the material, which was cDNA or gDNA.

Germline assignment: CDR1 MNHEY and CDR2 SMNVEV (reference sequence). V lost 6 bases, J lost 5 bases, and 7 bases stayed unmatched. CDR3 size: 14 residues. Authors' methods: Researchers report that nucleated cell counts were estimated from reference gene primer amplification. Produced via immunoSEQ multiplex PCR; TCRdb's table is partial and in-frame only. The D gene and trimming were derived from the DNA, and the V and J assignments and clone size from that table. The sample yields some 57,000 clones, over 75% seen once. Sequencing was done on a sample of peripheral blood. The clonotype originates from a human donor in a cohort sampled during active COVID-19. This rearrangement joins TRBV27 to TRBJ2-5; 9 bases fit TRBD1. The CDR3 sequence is CASSRDRVRETQYF. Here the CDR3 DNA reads TGTGCCAGCAGCCGGGACAGGGTCCGGGAGACCCAGTACTTC.